This TCR beta chain was sequenced during a study of T cell repertoires in cytomegalovirus infection. MiXCR, run by TCRdb on the reads, gives a single entry per CDR3 protein. Among about 740,000 distinct CDR3 sequences listed, 35% to 40% were seen once. The CDR3 contains 14 residues. Trimming shortened V by 0 bases and J by 9 bases, and 12 bases separated the two germline ends. The sequenced sample consisted of PBMCs. The chain has TRBV12-3 or TRBV12-4 and TRBJ1-5; possible D gene TRBD1, 5 bases. The TCR was taken from a human donor in good health (CMV status not recorded). Some clones in this sample may be carry-over from other donors' samples. The CDR3 DNA sequence: TGTGCCAGCAGTTTAGCGACAGCCCAAAGGCCCCAGCATTTT. Amino acid sequence: CASSLATAQRPQHF.